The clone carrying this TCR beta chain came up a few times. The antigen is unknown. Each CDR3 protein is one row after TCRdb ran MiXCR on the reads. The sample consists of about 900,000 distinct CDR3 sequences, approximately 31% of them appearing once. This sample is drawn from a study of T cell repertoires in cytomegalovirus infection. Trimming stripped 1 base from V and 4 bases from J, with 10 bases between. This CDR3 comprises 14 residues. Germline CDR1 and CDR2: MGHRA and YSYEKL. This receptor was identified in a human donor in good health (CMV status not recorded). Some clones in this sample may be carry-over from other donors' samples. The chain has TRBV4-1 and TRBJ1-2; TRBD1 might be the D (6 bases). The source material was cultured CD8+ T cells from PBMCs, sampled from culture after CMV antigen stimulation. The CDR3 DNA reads TGCGCCAGCAGCCAAGCGGGGGCTCCCTATGGCTACACCTTC. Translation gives CASSQAGAPYGYTF.